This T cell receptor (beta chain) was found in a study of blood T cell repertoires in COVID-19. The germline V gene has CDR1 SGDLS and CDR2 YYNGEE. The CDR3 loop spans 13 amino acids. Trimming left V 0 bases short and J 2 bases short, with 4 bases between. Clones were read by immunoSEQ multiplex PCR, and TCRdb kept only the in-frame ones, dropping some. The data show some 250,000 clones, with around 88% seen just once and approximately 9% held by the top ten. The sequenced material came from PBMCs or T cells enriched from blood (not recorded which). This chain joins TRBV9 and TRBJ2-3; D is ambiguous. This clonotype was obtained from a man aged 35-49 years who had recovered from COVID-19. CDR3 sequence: CASSVDITDTQYF. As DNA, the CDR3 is TGTGCCAGCAGCGTAGACATCACAGATACGCAGTATTTT.